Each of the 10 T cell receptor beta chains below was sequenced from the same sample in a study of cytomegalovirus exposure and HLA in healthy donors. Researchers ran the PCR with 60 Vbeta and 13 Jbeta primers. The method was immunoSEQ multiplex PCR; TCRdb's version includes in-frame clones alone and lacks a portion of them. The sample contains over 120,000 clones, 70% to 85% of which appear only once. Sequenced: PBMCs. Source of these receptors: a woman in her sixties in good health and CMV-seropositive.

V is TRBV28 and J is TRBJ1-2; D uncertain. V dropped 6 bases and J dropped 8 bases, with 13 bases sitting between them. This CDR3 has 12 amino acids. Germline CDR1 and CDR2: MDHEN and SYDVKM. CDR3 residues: CASRPGEAGYTF. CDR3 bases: TGTGCCAGCAGGCCCGGGGAGGCCGGCTACACCTTC.

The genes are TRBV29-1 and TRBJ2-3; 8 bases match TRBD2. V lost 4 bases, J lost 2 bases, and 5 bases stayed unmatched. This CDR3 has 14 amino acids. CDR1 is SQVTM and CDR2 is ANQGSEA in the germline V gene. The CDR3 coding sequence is TGCAGCGTTGCAGCGGGAGTGCCCACAGATACGCAGTATTTT. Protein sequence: CSVAAGVPTDTQYF.

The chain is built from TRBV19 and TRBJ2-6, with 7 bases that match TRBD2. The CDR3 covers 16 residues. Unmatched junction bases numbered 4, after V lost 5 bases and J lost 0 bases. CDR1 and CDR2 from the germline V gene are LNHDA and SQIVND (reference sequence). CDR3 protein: CASSPGGISGANVLTF. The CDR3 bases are TGTGCCAGTAGTCCCGGGGGGATCTCTGGGGCCAACGTCCTGACTTTC. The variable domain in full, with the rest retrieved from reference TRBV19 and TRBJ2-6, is DGGITQSPKYLFRKEGQNVTLSCEQNLNHDAMYWYRQDPGQGLRLIYYSQIVNDFQKGDIAEGYSVSREKKESFPLTVTSAQKNPTAFYLCASSPGGISGANVLTFGAGSRLTVL.

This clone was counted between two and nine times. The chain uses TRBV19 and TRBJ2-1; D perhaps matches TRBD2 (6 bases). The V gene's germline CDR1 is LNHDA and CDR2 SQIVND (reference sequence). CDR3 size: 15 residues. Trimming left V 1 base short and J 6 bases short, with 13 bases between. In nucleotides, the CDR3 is TGTGCCAGTAGTATAGGTAGCGGAGGGGTCAATGAGCAGTTCTTC. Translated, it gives CASSIGSGGVNEQFF.

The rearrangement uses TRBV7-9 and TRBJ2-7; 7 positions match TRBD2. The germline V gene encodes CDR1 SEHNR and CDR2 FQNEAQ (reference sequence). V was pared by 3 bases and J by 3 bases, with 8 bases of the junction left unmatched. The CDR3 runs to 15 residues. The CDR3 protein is CASSFRGSGDYEQYF. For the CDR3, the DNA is TGTGCCAGCAGCTTCCGGGGGAGCGGGGACTACGAGCAGTACTTC.

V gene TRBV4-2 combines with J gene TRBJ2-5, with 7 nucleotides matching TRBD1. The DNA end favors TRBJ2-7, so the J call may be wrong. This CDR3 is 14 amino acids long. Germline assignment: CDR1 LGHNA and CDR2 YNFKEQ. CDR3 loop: CASSQTTGRHEQYF. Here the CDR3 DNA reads TGTGCCAGCAGCCAGACGACAGGGAGACACGAGCAGTACTTC.

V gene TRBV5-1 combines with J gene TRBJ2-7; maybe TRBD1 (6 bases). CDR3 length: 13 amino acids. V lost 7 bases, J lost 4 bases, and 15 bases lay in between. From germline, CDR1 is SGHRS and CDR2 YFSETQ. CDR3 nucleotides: TGCGCCAGCGGGGGCGACGAAGATTACGAGCAGTACTTC. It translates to CASGGDEDYEQYF.

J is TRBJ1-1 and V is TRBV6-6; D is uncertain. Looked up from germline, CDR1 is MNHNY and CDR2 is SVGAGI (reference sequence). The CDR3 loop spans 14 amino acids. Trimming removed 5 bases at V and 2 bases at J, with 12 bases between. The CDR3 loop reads CASSPQTRNTEAFF. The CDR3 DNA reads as TGTGCCAGCAGTCCTCAGACAAGAAACACTGAAGCTTTCTTT.

The DNA of the CDR3 is TGTGCCAGCAGCAAAGCATACGAGCAGTACTTC. It codes for CASSKAYEQYF. The genes are TRBV21-1 and TRBJ2-5; TRBD2 is taken as the D call from the table, unchecked against the DNA. The J call may be mistaken, given a closer DNA end match to TRBJ2-7. TRBV21-1 is recorded as a pseudogene. The CDR3 covers 11 residues.

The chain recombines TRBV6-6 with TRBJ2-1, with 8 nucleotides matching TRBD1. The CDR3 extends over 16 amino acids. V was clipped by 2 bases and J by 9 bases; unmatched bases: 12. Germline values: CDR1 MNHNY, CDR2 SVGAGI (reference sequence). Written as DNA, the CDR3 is TGTGCCAGCAGTTACCCCACGGCGCAGGGGGCAGGTGAGCAGTTCTTC. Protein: CASSYPTAQGAGEQFF.